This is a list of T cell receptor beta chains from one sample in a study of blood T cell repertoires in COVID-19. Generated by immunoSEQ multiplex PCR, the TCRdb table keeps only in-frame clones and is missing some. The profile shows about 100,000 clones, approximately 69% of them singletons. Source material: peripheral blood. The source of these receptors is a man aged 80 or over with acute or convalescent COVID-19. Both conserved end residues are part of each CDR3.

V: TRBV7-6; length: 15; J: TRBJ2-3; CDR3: CASSLNPGLTDTQYF
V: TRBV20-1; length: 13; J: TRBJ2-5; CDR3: CSASRTGKETQYF
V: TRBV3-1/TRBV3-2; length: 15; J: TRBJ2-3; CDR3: CASSLGLAGVDTQYF
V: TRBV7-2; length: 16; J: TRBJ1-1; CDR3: CASSPFFTGANTEAFF
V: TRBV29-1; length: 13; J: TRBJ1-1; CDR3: CSVETFQGNEAFF
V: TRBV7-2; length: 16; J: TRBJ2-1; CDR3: CASSLIPTSGSHEQFF
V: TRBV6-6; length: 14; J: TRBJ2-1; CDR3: CASTAVQGYNEQFF
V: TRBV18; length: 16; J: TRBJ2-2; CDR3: CASSPPAGGPSGELFF
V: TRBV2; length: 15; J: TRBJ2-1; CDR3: CASRHLGGAGNEQFF
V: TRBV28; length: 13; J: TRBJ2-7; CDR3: CASSLRGGTEQYF
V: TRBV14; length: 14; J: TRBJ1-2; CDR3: CASSQGLQTRGYTF
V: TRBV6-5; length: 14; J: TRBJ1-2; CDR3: CASSYTQGAYSYTF
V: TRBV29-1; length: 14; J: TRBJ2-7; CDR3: CSVELGRNTYEQYF
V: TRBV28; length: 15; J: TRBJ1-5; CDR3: CASSDPGHSNQPQHF
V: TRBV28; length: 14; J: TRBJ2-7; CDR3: CASSSPGQGEEQYF
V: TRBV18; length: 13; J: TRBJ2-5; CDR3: CASSRGIGETQYF
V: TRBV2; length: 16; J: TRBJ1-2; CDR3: CATAVIPGTADYGYTF
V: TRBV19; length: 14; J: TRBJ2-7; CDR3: CASSGQEGVYEQYF
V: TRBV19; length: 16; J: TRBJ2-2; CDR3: CASSMSRERLGGELFF
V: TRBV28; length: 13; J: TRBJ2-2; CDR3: CASKRQGTGELFF
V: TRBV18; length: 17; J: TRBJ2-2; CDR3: CASSPDSGRASAGELFF
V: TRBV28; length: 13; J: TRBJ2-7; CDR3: CASSSGGRDEQYF
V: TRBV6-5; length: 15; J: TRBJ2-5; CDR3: CASSYPRQGSETQYF
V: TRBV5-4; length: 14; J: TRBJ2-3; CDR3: CASSLAGGDDTQYF
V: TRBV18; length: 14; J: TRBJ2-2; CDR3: CASSLQTGIGELFF
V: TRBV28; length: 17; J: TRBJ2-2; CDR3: CASRTVRGLTNTGELFF
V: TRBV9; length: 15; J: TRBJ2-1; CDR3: CASSVTSGSYNEQFF
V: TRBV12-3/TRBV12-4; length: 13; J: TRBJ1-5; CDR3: CASAGASNQPQHF
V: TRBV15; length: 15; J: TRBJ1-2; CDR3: CATSRANRGSEGYTF
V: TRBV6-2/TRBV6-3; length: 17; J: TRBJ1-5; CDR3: CASSFRHLVRSNQPQHF
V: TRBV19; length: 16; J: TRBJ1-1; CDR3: CASSTHSRPMNTEAFF
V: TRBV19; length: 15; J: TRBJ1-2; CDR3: CASSPRQGAAYGYTF
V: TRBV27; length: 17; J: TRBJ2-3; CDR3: CASSLSMASGSTDTQYF
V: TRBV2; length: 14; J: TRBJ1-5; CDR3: CASRDRGGNQPQHF
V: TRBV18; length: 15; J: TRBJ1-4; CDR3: CASSPLTGKGEKLFF
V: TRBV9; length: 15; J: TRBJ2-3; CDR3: CASSASGTSTDTQYF
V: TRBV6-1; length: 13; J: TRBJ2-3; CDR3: CASSDWATDTQYF
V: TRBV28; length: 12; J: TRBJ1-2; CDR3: CASSQINYGYTF
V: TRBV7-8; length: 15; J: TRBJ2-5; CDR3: CASSLGTGQLETQYF
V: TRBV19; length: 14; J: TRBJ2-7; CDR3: CASSFTGGTYEQYF
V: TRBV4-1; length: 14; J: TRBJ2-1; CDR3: CASSQDLGRNEQFF
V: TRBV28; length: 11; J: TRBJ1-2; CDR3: CASRYQGGYTF
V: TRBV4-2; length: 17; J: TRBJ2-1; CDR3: CASSQEIGRGGYNEQFF
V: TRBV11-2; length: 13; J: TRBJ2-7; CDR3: CASSLGGLNEQYF
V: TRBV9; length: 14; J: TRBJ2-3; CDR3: CASTQDPFADTQYF
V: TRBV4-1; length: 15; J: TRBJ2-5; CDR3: CASSQVAGGQETQYF
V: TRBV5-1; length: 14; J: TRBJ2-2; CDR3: CASSHSGSAGELFF
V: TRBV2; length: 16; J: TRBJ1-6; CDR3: CASSRDSSSYNSPLHF
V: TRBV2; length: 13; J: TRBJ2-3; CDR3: CASYRQFTDTQYF
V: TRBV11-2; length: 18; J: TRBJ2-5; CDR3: CASSLGEWGVIEQETQYF
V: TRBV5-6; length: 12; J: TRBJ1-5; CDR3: CASSTTNQPQHF
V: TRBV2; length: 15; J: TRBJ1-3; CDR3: CASSEGTGSGNTIYF
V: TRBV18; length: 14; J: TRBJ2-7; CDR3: CASSPPALLYEQYF